What follows is one T cell receptor beta chain and its context. Per germline, CDR1 SGDLS and CDR2 YYNGEE. The V and J ends lost 0 bases and 8 bases, in that order; junction bases with no gene match: 8. The CDR3 runs to 16 residues. The data stem from a study of blood T cells in healthy people across ages. Then a second PCR, running roughly 7 to 11 cycles, was carried out with a sample-barcoded 5' primer and a J-beta primer mix. TCRdb fed the 5' RACE reads into MiXCR, producing one record per CDR3 protein. This sample has hundreds of thousands of distinct CDR3 sequences, with roughly 21% found just once.

The sample was blood. The sequence was collected from a man aged 65 to 79 in good health. The rearrangement links TRBV9 to TRBJ2-1; 10 bases match TRBD2. CDR3 nucleotide sequence: TGTGCCAGCAGCGTAGCTCGCTATGGACTAGCGGATGAGCAGTTCTTC. Its protein is CASSVARYGLADEQFF. The whole variable domain, remainder taken from reference TRBV9 and TRBJ2-1, is DSGVTQTPKHLITATGQRVTLRCSPRSGDLSVYWYQQSLDQGLQFLIQYYNGEERAKGNILERFSAQQFPDLHSELNLSSLELGDSALYFCASSVARYGLADEQFFGPGTRLTVL.